This is a list of T cell receptor beta chains from one sample in a study of a mutant IDH1 vaccine in newly diagnosed glioma. Profiling relied on immunoSEQ multiplex PCR, and the TCRdb table lists in-frame clones only, not all of them. The data contain under 80,000 clones, just over 85% of them singletons. Sample: PBMCs, taken from a glioma patient treated with radiotherapy, temozolomide or both. Receptor source: a man aged 30-40 years with glioma. Both conserved end residues are part of each CDR3. The order of the fields is V gene, D gene, clone size, J gene, CDR3 DNA, CDR3 protein. The D gene is left open where the match is weak. Clone size appears in some rows only: once, few, many, or a class for an expanded clone.

V gene: TRBV5-1; D gene: TRBD1; clone size: .; J gene: TRBJ1-1; CDR3 DNA: TGCGCCAGCAGCGGGGGACAGGGTTTCACTGAAGCTTTCTTT; CDR3 protein: CASSGGQGFTEAFF
V gene: TRBV7-9; D gene: .; clone size: .; J gene: TRBJ2-5; CDR3 DNA: TGTGCCAGCAGCCAGAGGTCCCCCGATCAAGAGACCCAGTACTTC; CDR3 protein: CASSQRSPDQETQYF
V gene: TRBV19; D gene: TRBD1; clone size: .; J gene: TRBJ2-4; CDR3 DNA: TGTGCCAGTAGTTTGACAGGGGGCGAAAACATTCAGTACTTC; CDR3 protein: CASSLTGGENIQYF
V gene: TRBV7-9; D gene: .; clone size: .; J gene: TRBJ2-7; CDR3 DNA: TGTGCCAGCAGCACGGGGAGCTACGAGCAGTACTTC; CDR3 protein: CASSTGSYEQYF
V gene: TRBV5-1; D gene: .; clone size: .; J gene: TRBJ1-3; CDR3 DNA: TGCGCCAGCAGCTTGGGAGGGAACTCTGGAAACACCATATATTTT; CDR3 protein: CASSLGGNSGNTIYF
V gene: TRBV5-4; D gene: TRBD2; clone size: .; J gene: TRBJ2-1; CDR3 DNA: TGTGCCAGCAGCCGGACTAGCGGGGTCTACAATGAGCAGTTCTTC; CDR3 protein: CASSRTSGVYNEQFF
V gene: TRBV5-6; D gene: .; clone size: .; J gene: TRBJ2-1; CDR3 DNA: TGTGCCAGCAGCTTTGGGGCAGTTTACAATGAGCAGTTCTTC; CDR3 protein: CASSFGAVYNEQFF
V gene: TRBV25-1; D gene: TRBD1; clone size: .; J gene: TRBJ2-3; CDR3 DNA: TGTGCCAGCAGCGGGGACAGGTACACAGATACGCAGTATTTT; CDR3 protein: CASSGDRYTDTQYF
V gene: TRBV15; D gene: TRBD2; clone size: .; J gene: TRBJ2-1; CDR3 DNA: TGTGCCACCAGCAGAGCCTGGGGGACTAGCGGGGCCGATGAGCAGTTCTTC; CDR3 protein: CATSRAWGTSGADEQFF
V gene: TRBV27; D gene: TRBD1; clone size: .; J gene: TRBJ2-7; CDR3 DNA: TGTGCCAGCAGTTTATTGGGACAGGTCCACCCCATTTACGAGCAGTACTTC; CDR3 protein: CASSLLGQVHPIYEQYF
V gene: TRBV6-1; D gene: .; clone size: .; J gene: TRBJ2-5; CDR3 DNA: TGTGCCAGCAGTGACCCCGGACACTTCCAAGAGACCCAGTACTTC; CDR3 protein: CASSDPGHFQETQYF
V gene: TRBV4-1; D gene: .; clone size: few; J gene: TRBJ1-1; CDR3 DNA: TGCGCCAGCAGCCAAGTTATAGTGAACACTGAAGCTTTCTTT; CDR3 protein: CASSQVIVNTEAFF
V gene: TRBV5-1; D gene: TRBD1; clone size: few; J gene: TRBJ1-2; CDR3 DNA: TGCGCCAGCAGCGTTGGATCGGGACAGGGTATCCGTGGCTACACCTTC; CDR3 protein: CASSVGSGQGIRGYTF
V gene: TRBV19; D gene: TRBD2; clone size: once; J gene: TRBJ2-1; CDR3 DNA: TGTGCCAGTAGCGTCATTAGCGGGGGGGCTCTCGATGAGCAGTTCTTC; CDR3 protein: CASSVISGGALDEQFF
V gene: TRBV5-1; D gene: TRBD1; clone size: .; J gene: TRBJ2-7; CDR3 DNA: TGCGCCAGCAGCGACCACCGGACAGGCGACGAGCAGTACTTC; CDR3 protein: CASSDHRTGDEQYF
V gene: TRBV10-2; D gene: TRBD1; clone size: .; J gene: TRBJ1-5; CDR3 DNA: TGCGCCAGCAGACTAGGACAGGGGAATCAGCCCCAGCATTTT; CDR3 protein: CASRLGQGNQPQHF
V gene: TRBV19; D gene: .; clone size: .; J gene: TRBJ1-1; CDR3 DNA: TGTGCCAGTAGTGACCTTGGGGCCGTTGACACTGAAGCTTTCTTT; CDR3 protein: CASSDLGAVDTEAFF
V gene: TRBV18; D gene: .; clone size: .; J gene: TRBJ1-5; CDR3 DNA: TGTGCCAGCTCACCGTTTTTCGCTGGGAGCAATCAGCCCCAGCATTTT; CDR3 protein: CASSPFFAGSNQPQHF
V gene: TRBV20-1; D gene: .; clone size: .; J gene: TRBJ2-7; CDR3 DNA: TGCAGTGCTCGTCGAATCTACGAGCAGTACTTC; CDR3 protein: CSARRIYEQYF
V gene: TRBV19; D gene: .; clone size: .; J gene: TRBJ1-1; CDR3 DNA: TGTGCCAGTAGTCCTGGGACCGCAAACACTGAAGCTTTCTTT; CDR3 protein: CASSPGTANTEAFF
V gene: TRBV19; D gene: .; clone size: .; J gene: TRBJ2-1; CDR3 DNA: TGTGCCAGTAGTATTTCCGGCAGGGGTTTAGTCAATGAGCAGTTCTTC; CDR3 protein: CASSISGRGLVNEQFF
V gene: TRBV5-4; D gene: .; clone size: .; J gene: TRBJ1-6; CDR3 DNA: TGTGCCAGCAGCTTGGCCGGGAGCTCCTATAATTCACCCCTCCACTTT; CDR3 protein: CASSLAGSSYNSPLHF
V gene: TRBV28; D gene: .; clone size: .; J gene: TRBJ2-7; CDR3 DNA: TGTGCCAGCAGAGTTACCAGGGTTCGGTACGAGCAGTACTTC; CDR3 protein: CASRVTRVRYEQYF
V gene: TRBV13; D gene: .; clone size: .; J gene: TRBJ1-2; CDR3 DNA: TGTGCCAGCAGCTTAGCCTTAAGCAACTATGGCTACACCTTC; CDR3 protein: CASSLALSNYGYTF
V gene: TRBV11-3; D gene: TRBD1; clone size: .; J gene: TRBJ1-3; CDR3 DNA: TGTGCCAGCAGCGAAAGGACAGGCATCGTCTCTGGAAACACCATATATTTT; CDR3 protein: CASSERTGIVSGNTIYF
V gene: TRBV2; D gene: .; clone size: .; J gene: TRBJ2-1; CDR3 DNA: TGTGCCAGCATCGGGCTACCCTACAATGAGCAGTTCTTC; CDR3 protein: CASIGLPYNEQFF
V gene: TRBV27; D gene: TRBD1; clone size: .; J gene: TRBJ2-7; CDR3 DNA: TGTGCCAGCAGTCCCGGGACAGGAGGATACGAGCAGTACTTC; CDR3 protein: CASSPGTGGYEQYF
V gene: TRBV4-2; D gene: TRBD2; clone size: once; J gene: TRBJ2-5; CDR3 DNA: TGTGCCAGCAGCCAGATCCCGGGACTAGCGGGGGGGGGAGAGACCCAGTACTTC; CDR3 protein: CASSQIPGLAGGGETQYF
V gene: TRBV7-9; D gene: .; clone size: .; J gene: TRBJ2-4; CDR3 DNA: TGTGCCAGCAGCACCAGACAGAAAGTCTCTCTATCGACCAAAAACATTCAGTACTTC; CDR3 protein: CASSTRQKVSLSTKNIQYF
V gene: TRBV9; D gene: .; clone size: .; J gene: TRBJ1-2; CDR3 DNA: TGTGCCAGCAGCGCGACGGGGGCGCCGTCAGTATTTGGCTACACCTTC; CDR3 protein: CASSATGAPSVFGYTF
V gene: TRBV6-4; D gene: TRBD2; clone size: few; J gene: TRBJ2-3; CDR3 DNA: TGTGCCAGCAGTGACCTGACTAGCGGGGGGGCGGATACGCAGTATTTT; CDR3 protein: CASSDLTSGGADTQYF
V gene: TRBV5-1; D gene: .; clone size: once; J gene: TRBJ2-6; CDR3 DNA: TGCGCCAGCAGCTTTTCGACAAATGGGGCCAACGTCCTGACTTTC; CDR3 protein: CASSFSTNGANVLTF
V gene: TRBV11-2; D gene: .; clone size: .; J gene: TRBJ1-1; CDR3 DNA: TGTGCCAGCAGCTTAGAGGGGGCCGTCACTGAAGCTTTCTTT; CDR3 protein: CASSLEGAVTEAFF
V gene: TRBV15; D gene: .; clone size: .; J gene: TRBJ2-2; CDR3 DNA: TGTGCCACCAGCAGACCCGACACCGTGAACACCGGGGAGCTGTTTTTT; CDR3 protein: CATSRPDTVNTGELFF
V gene: TRBV5-6; D gene: .; clone size: .; J gene: TRBJ2-7; CDR3 DNA: TGTGCCAGCAGCCGAGGGAGGATTGGGTCCTACGAGCAGTACTTC; CDR3 protein: CASSRGRIGSYEQYF
V gene: TRBV1; D gene: .; clone size: once; J gene: TRBJ2-1; CDR3 DNA: TGCACCAGCAGCCAAGATAAGGTGGGTAGGGACAATGAGCAGTTCTTC; CDR3 protein: CTSSQDKVGRDNEQFF
V gene: TRBV18; D gene: .; clone size: .; J gene: TRBJ2-7; CDR3 DNA: TGTGCCAGCTCACCACTCCTAGGTACAGGGTCCTCCTACGAGCAGTACTTC; CDR3 protein: CASSPLLGTGSSYEQYF
V gene: TRBV18; D gene: .; clone size: few; J gene: TRBJ1-6; CDR3 DNA: TGTGCCAGCTCACCCACGACGGGGTCTTCACCCCTCCACTTT; CDR3 protein: CASSPTTGSSPLHF
V gene: TRBV27; D gene: .; clone size: .; J gene: TRBJ1-6; CDR3 DNA: TGTGCCAGCAGCAAACAGGGTGGCATCAATTCACCCCTCCACTTT; CDR3 protein: CASSKQGGINSPLHF
V gene: TRBV10-1; D gene: .; clone size: .; J gene: TRBJ1-2; CDR3 DNA: TGCGCCAGCAGTGAAGGGAGCCTGGGCTACACCTTC; CDR3 protein: CASSEGSLGYTF
V gene: TRBV7-2; D gene: .; clone size: .; J gene: TRBJ2-3; CDR3 DNA: TGTGCCAGCAGCTTGAGCACAGATACGCAGTATTTT; CDR3 protein: CASSLSTDTQYF
V gene: TRBV4-2; D gene: TRBD2; clone size: once; J gene: TRBJ2-5; CDR3 DNA: TGTGCCAGCAGCCAAGGGTGGGCTAGCGGGGGTCTTGGTCAAGAGACCCAGTACTTC; CDR3 protein: CASSQGWASGGLGQETQYF